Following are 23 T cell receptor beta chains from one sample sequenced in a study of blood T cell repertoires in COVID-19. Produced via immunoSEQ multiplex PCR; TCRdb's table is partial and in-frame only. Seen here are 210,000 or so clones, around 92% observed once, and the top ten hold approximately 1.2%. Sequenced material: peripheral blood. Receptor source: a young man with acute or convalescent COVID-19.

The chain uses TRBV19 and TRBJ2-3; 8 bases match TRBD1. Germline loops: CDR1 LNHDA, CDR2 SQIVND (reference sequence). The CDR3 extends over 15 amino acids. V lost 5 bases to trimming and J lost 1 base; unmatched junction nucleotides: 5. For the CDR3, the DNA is TGTGCCAGTAGTGTCCAGGGGGCGCGCACAGATACGCAGTATTTT. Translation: CASSVQGARTDTQYF.

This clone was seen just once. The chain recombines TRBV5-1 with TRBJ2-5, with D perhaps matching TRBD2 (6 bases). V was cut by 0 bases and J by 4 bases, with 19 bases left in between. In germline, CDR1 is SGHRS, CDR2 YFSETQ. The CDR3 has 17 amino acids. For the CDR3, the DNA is TGCGCCAGCAGCTTGGGGATAGGGCGGGGAGGTCGAGAGACCCAGTACTTC. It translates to CASSLGIGRGGRETQYF.

The CDR3 here is CASSPPGEAYEQYF. In DNA form, the CDR3 reads TGTGCCAGCAGCCCCCCGGGGGAAGCCTACGAGCAGTACTTC. The V call is TRBV28, the J call TRBJ2-7, with D maybe TRBD2 (6 bases). Trimming pared 6 bases from V and 2 bases from J, leaving 14 bases between. From germline, CDR1 is MDHEN and CDR2 SYDVKM. This CDR3 region has 14 residues.

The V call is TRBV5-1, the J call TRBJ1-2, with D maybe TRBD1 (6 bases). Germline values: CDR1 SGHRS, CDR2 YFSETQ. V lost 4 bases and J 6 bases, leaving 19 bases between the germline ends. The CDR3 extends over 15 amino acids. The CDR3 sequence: CASSRGTGYLDGYTF. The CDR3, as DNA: TGCGCCAGCAGCCGAGGAACAGGGTATCTGGATGGCTACACCTTC. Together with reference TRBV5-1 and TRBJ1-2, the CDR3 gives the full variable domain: KAGVTQTPRYLIKTRGQQVTLSCSPISGHRSVSWYQQTPGQGLQFLFEYFSETQRNKGNFPGRFSGRQFSNSRSEMNVSTLELGDSALYLCASSRGTGYLDGYTFGSGTRLTVV.

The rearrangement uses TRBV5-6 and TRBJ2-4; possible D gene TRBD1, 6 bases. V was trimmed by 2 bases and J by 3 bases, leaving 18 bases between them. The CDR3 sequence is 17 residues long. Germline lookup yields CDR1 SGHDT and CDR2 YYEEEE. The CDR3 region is CASSFWVQGRSKNIQYF. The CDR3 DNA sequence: TGTGCCAGCAGCTTCTGGGTGCAGGGGCGCAGCAAAAACATTCAGTACTTC.

The DNA for the CDR3 is TGTGCCAGCCAGATCAACGAGCAGTACTTC. Protein product: CASQINEQYF. The V and J genes are TRBV18 and TRBJ2-7; D unresolved. CDR1 is KGHSH, CDR2 LQKENI, per germline. Trimming left V 8 bases short and J 5 bases short, with 7 bases between. CDR3 length equals 10 residues.

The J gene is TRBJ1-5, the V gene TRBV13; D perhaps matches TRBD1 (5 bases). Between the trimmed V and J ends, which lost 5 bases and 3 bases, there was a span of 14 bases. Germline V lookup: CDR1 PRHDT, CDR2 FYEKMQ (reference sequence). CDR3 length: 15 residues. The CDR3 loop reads CASSDSRLFNQPQHF. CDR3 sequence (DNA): TGTGCCAGCAGCGACAGTAGACTGTTCAATCAGCCCCAGCATTTT.

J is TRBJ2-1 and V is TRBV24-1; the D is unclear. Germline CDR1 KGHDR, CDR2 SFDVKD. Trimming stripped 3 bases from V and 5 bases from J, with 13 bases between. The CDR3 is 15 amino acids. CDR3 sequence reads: CATSDTNLRDNEQFF. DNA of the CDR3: TGTGCCACCAGTGATACGAACCTACGAGACAATGAGCAGTTCTTC.

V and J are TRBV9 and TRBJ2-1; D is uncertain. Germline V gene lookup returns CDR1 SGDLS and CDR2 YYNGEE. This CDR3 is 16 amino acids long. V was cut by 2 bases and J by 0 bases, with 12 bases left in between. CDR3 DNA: TGTGCCAGCAGCGTCACTTCAGGTATCTCCTACAATGAGCAGTTCTTC. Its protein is CASSVTSGISYNEQFF.

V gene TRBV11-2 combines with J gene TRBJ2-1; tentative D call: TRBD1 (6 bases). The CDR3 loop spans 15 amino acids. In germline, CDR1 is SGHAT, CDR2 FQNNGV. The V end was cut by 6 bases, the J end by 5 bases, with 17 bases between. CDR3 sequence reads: CASRTAGGPNNEQFF. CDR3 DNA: TGTGCCAGCAGGACGGCTGGGGGCCCGAACAATGAGCAGTTCTTC.

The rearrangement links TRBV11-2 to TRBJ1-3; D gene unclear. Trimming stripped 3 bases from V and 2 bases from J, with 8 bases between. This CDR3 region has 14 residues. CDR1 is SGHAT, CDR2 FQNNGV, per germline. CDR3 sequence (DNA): TGTGCCAGCAGCTTTGCCGGTACTGGAAACACCATATATTTT. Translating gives CASSFAGTGNTIYF.

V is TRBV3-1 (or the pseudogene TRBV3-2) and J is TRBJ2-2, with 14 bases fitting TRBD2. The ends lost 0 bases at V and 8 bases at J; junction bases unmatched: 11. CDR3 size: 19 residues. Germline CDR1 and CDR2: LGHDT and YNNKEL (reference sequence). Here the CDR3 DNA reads TGTGCCAGCAGCCAAGAGACTAGCGGGAGGGCCTTGCAGGCGGGGGAGCTGTTTTTT. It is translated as CASSQETSGRALQAGELFF.

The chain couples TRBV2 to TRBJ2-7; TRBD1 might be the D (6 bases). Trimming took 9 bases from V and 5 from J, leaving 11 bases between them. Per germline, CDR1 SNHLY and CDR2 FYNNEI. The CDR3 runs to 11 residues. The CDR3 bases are TGTGCCAGTAGACAGGCGGACGAGCAGTACTTC. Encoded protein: CASRQADEQYF.

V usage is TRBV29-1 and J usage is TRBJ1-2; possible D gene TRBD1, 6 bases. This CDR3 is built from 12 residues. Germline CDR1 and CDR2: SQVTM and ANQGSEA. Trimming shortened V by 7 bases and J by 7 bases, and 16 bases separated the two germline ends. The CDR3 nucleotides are TGCAGCGCACAACGGGGGGCAAGTGGCTACACCTTC. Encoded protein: CSAQRGASGYTF.

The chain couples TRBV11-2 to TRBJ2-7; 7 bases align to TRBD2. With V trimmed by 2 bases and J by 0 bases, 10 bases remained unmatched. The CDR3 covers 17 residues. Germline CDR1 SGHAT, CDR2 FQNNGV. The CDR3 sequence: CASSLTASGRSSYEQYF. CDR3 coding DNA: TGTGCCAGCAGCTTAACGGCTAGCGGACGAAGCTCCTACGAGCAGTACTTC.

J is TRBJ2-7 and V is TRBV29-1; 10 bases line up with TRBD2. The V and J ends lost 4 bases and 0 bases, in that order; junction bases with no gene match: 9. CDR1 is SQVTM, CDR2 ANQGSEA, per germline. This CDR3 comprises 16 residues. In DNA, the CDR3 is TGCAGCGTTGCGGGCAGCGGGAGGGCCAGCTCCTACGAGCAGTACTTC. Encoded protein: CSVAGSGRASSYEQYF.

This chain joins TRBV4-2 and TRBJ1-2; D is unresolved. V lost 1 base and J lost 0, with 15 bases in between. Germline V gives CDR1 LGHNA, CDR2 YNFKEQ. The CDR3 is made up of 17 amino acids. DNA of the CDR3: TGTGCCAGCAGCCAAGGGTTGGCAGGCTCGACTAACTATGGCTACACCTTC. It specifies CASSQGLAGSTNYGYTF.

CDR3 protein: CASSYRLPSDTQYF. The CDR3 bases are TGTGCCAGCAGTTACCGACTCCCATCGGATACGCAGTATTTT. The genes are TRBV6-5 and TRBJ2-3, with unresolved D. This CDR3 contains 14 residues. Trimming pared 2 bases from V and 6 bases from J, leaving 12 bases between. Germline-derived CDR1 and CDR2 are MNHEY and SVGAGI.

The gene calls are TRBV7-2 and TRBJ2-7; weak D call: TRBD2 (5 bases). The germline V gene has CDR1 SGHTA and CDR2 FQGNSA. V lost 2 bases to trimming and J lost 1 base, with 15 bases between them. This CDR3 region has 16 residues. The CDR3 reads CASSLKGIWTSYEQYF. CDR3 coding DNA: TGTGCCAGCAGCTTAAAAGGGATCTGGACTTCCTACGAGCAGTACTTC. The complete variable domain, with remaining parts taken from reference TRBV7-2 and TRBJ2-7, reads GAGVSQSPSNKVTEKGKDVELRCDPISGHTALYWYRQSLGQGLEFLIYFQGNSAPDKSGLPSDRFSAERTGGSVSTLTIQRTQQEDSAVYLCASSLKGIWTSYEQYFGPGTRLTVT.

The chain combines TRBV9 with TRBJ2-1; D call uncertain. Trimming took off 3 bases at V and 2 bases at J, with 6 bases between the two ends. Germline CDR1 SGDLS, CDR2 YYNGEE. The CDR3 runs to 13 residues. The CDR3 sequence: CASSATAYNEQFF. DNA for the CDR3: TGTGCCAGCAGCGCCACAGCCTACAATGAGCAGTTCTTC.

Here the CDR3 DNA reads TGTGCCAGCTCACCTGACAGGGGACGTTTTGATACGCAGTATTTT. This translates into CASSPDRGRFDTQYF. The chain is built from TRBV18 and TRBJ2-3; 8 bases match TRBD1. Looked up from germline, CDR1 is KGHSH and CDR2 is LQKENI. With V trimmed by 3 bases and J by 6 bases, 8 bases remained unmatched. This CDR3 spans 15 amino acids.

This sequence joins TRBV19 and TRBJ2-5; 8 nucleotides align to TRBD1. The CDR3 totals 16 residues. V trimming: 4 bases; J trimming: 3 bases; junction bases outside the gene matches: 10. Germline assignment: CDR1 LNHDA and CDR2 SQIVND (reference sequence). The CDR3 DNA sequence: TGTGCCAGTAGTACGCCGCTGACAGGGGTCAAAGAGACCCAGTACTTC. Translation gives CASSTPLTGVKETQYF.

This chain's CDR3 is CASSLPRLAQYF. For the CDR3, the DNA is TGTGCCAGCAGCCTTCCTAGACTGGCCCAGTACTTC. V usage is TRBV3-1 (or the pseudogene TRBV3-2) and J usage is TRBJ2-5, with D uncertain. This CDR3 region has 12 residues. Germline lookup yields CDR1 LGHDT and CDR2 YNNKEL (reference sequence). Trimming took 4 bases from V and 9 from J, leaving 12 bases between them.